Each of the 13 T cell receptor beta chains below was sequenced from the same sample in a study of shared clonotypes between healthy human individuals. The method was immunoSEQ multiplex PCR; TCRdb's version includes in-frame clones alone and lacks a portion of them. This table holds a few million clones, roughly 92% found once. Sequenced: naive CD4+ T cells from PBMCs. The subset was: CD45RA+ positively selected. These receptors originate from a man between 18 and 35 years old in good health. Some clones in this sample may be carry-over from other donors' samples.

This clone appeared once. The chain recombines TRBV2 with TRBJ2-7; D not certain. V lost 6 bases, J lost 0 bases, and 12 bases lay in between. The germline V gene has CDR1 SNHLY and CDR2 FYNNEI. The CDR3 has 14 residues. The chain's CDR3 is CASRAEADSYEQYF. CDR3 in DNA: TGTGCCAGCAGGGCAGAAGCAGACTCCTACGAGCAGTACTTC.

The gene calls are TRBV6-6 and TRBJ2-5, with 8 bases aligning to TRBD2. The V gene end was trimmed by 7 bases and the J gene end by 4 bases; junction bases not matched to a gene: 11. The CDR3 contains 15 residues. The germline V gene has CDR1 MNHNY and CDR2 SVGAGI (reference sequence). CDR3 sequence: CASTNRDGTRETQYF. The CDR3 DNA sequence: TGTGCCAGCACAAACCGGGACGGGACTAGAGAGACCCAGTACTTC.

The chain employs TRBV7-2 and TRBJ2-1; 8 positions agree with TRBD1. With V trimmed by 6 bases and J by 0 bases, 7 bases remained unmatched. CDR1 and CDR2 from the germline V gene are SGHTA and FQGNSA. The CDR3 is made up of 16 amino acids. CDR3 in DNA: TGTGCCAGCAGGCCGACCGGGACAGGCTCCTACAATGAGCAGTTCTTC. Amino acid sequence: CASRPTGTGSYNEQFF.

Points on this clone: The same CDR3 can be traced to other DNA sequences in this sample. CDR3 protein: CAISDRVNTEAFF. The DNA for the CDR3 is TGTGCCATCAGTGACAGGGTGAACACTGAAGCTTTCTTT. The chain has TRBV10-3 and TRBJ1-1, with D possibly being TRBD1 (5 bases). Looked up from germline, CDR1 is ENHRY and CDR2 is SYGVKD. The CDR3 totals 13 residues. V was clipped by 3 bases and J by 0 bases, with 5 bases between them.

This clone appeared once. The chain carries TRBV12-1 and TRBJ2-1. TRBV12-1 is a pseudogene locus. This CDR3 contains 13 residues. CDR3 in DNA: TGTGCCAGCAGGGATAGCTCCTACAATGAGCAGTTCTTC. Translated, it gives CASRDSSYNEQFF.

This chain uses TRBV7-2 with TRBJ2-5; 11 bases are shared with TRBD2. Germline values: CDR1 SGHTA, CDR2 FQGNSA. V gave up 7 bases and J gave up 7 bases; unmatched junction bases: 8. This CDR3 contains 14 residues. The CDR3 spells CASKASGRRGTQYF. CDR3 coding DNA: TGTGCCAGCAAAGCTAGCGGGAGGCGGGGGACCCAGTACTTC.

The chain recombines TRBV4-2 with TRBJ2-7, with D uncertain. V was shortened by 6 bases and J by 0 bases, with 15 bases between the two germline ends. The CDR3 sequence is 15 residues long. Germline V CDR1 and CDR2: LGHNA, YNFKEQ. The CDR3 protein is CASSLRDMSSYEQYF. CDR3 coding DNA: TGTGCCAGCAGTCTAAGGGATATGAGCTCCTACGAGCAGTACTTC.

This clone was seen only once. The chain combines TRBV4-2 with TRBJ2-2; D uncertain. CDR1 and CDR2 (germline): LGHNA, YNFKEQ. The germline V and J ends were trimmed by 4 bases and 4 bases, with 19 bases remaining between them. This CDR3 has 17 residues. This chain's CDR3 is CASSPPPPVAATGELFF. DNA of the CDR3: TGTGCCAGCAGCCCTCCCCCTCCGGTAGCTGCCACCGGGGAGCTGTTTTTT.

The chain is built from TRBV28 and TRBJ2-7; a weak D match, TRBD2 (5 bases). The germline V gene encodes CDR1 MDHEN and CDR2 SYDVKM. V was clipped by 8 bases and J by 6 bases, with 14 bases between them. The CDR3 sequence is 12 residues long. This chain's CDR3 is CASSAGLVEQYF. CDR3 nucleotide sequence: TGTGCCAGCTCGGCGGGCCTCGTCGAGCAGTACTTC.

The CDR3 region has the DNA TGCGCCAGCAGCCTCTCGCGTAGCGGGAGTGAGAGTTCCTACAATGAGCAGTTCTTC. Residues: CASSLSRSGSESSYNEQFF. V is TRBV5-1 and J is TRBJ2-1; 9 bases fit TRBD2. Looked up from germline, CDR1 is SGHRS and CDR2 is YFSETQ. Trimming removed 4 bases from V and 1 base from J; junction bases left unmatched: 15. The CDR3 totals 19 residues.

In its sample, this clone was seen once. V is TRBV7-2 and J is TRBJ2-5; 10 nucleotides match TRBD1. V shed 5 bases, J shed 5 bases, and the junction held 11 bases outside the gene matches. Germline V lookup: CDR1 SGHTA, CDR2 FQGNSA. The CDR3 extends over 16 amino acids. CDR3 sequence reads: CASSQRIGQGGETQYF. The CDR3 region has the DNA TGTGCCAGCAGCCAGAGGATCGGACAGGGGGGGGAGACCCAGTACTTC. Supplemented by reference TRBV7-2 and TRBJ2-5, the full variable domain reads GAGVSQSPSNKVTEKGKDVELRCDPISGHTALYWYRQSLGQGLEFLIYFQGNSAPDKSGLPSDRFSAERTGGSVSTLTIQRTQQEDSAVYLCASSQRIGQGGETQYFGPGTRLLVL.

The chain links TRBV18 to TRBJ2-3; D remains unclear. Trimming left V 4 bases short and J 3 bases short, with 11 bases between. The CDR3 has 14 residues. The germline CDR1 and CDR2 sequences are KGHSH and LQKENI. CDR3: CASSRPIGTDTQYF. The CDR3 DNA sequence: TGTGCCAGCTCACGTCCGATAGGTACAGATACGCAGTATTTT.

J is TRBJ1-5 and V is TRBV5-8, with TRBD1 matching 7 bases. Germline CDR1 reads SGHTS; CDR2 reads YDEGEE. There are 15 residues in the CDR3. After removal of 4 bases from V and 6 bases from J, the junction contained 10 bases not matched to a gene. The CDR3 reads CASSRTGRSGQPQHF. CDR3 nucleotides: TGTGCCAGCAGCCGGACAGGTAGATCGGGTCAGCCCCAGCATTTT.